This TCR beta chain comes out of a study of human T cells and chemical hapten exposure (dated by TCRdb to the early 2020s). Broadly, across the study: For sensitization, 2% DPC in acetone was applied to a 2 cm by 2 cm area of upper inner arm skin. Throughout the approximately 25-week study period, patients were also given weekly therapeutic DPC doses on the scalp. Patch testing was performed on the upper back with Finn chambers containing 0.01% DPC, and the patch tests were scored after 6 days according to International Contact Dermatitis Research Group standards. The mostly female patient cohort included alopecia areata with under or over 50% scalp involvement, alopecia totalis and alopecia universalis. Patient blood was sampled pre-sensitization (week 0) and at 2, 6 and about 24 weeks after DPC sensitization. About 29 alopecia patients gave blood for TCR sequencing at one to four time points (pre-sensitization, 2, 6 and 24 weeks). This study followed changes in the peripheral blood TCR repertoire in vivo during primary and secondary sensitization of alopecia patients to the hapten diphenylcyclopropenone (DPC). Libraries were pooled for sequencing, and per-sample TCR yields varied mainly because of small differences in library volumes within the pool. Overall study outcomes, separate from this receptor: Repeated subsampling changed both the strength of the expansion versus patch-test correlation and the threshold at which the correlation became significant. Compared with pre-sensitization or healthy control sets, expanded TCRs formed significantly more large CDR3 similarity clusters, which is consistent with antigen-driven responses. DPC sensitization did not change how many TCRs were above 1 in 1000 frequency, and no evidence was found of alterations in global repertoire structure. Patch test score correlated positively with the number of PT1 expanded TCRs, reaching significance at thresholds 8, 16 and 32 but not at 4. Because all patients had alopecia, a presumed autoimmune disease, the immune response of the patients might differ from that of healthy individuals.

Reading the germline V gene gives CDR1 SGHVS and CDR2 FNYEAQ. At the junction V is shortened by 5 bases and J by 1 base; bases outside the gene matches: 6. The CDR3, from cysteine to phenylalanine, totals 16 residues. Of all the DNA, just the CDR3 is kept, 48 bases in frame from base 1. Library preparation employed RACE. The instrument was a NextSeq 500. Library preparation attached unique molecular identifiers to individual cDNA molecules for quantitative, reproducible TCR counting. Both TCR alpha and TCR beta chains were sequenced from each blood RNA sample. The authors processed their data as follows. Samples had a median of about 90,000 TCRs, with a range from roughly 20,000 to 690,600. V, J and CDR3 annotation of the TCR reads was carried out using the Decombinator software suite. To make PS versus PT1 abundance plots, every sample was subsampled to the same number of TCRs (28,000). Expanded TCRs were defined as absent before sensitization and observed at least eight times at the 2-week time point. The raw public reads went through TCRdb reprocessing: fastp at Q25, MiXCR clone calling, in-frame beta chains kept. Rows with one shared CDR3 protein collapse into an entry with the most common genes and DNA. These V and J calls originate from TCRdb's pipeline instead of the authors' own analysis. Within this sample are nearly 80,000 distinct CDR3 sequences, with about 9.4% of them counted one time only. The ten largest make up approximately 1.4% of the sample.

What the time point label conveys for this sample: patch test 1, 2 weeks after DPC sensitization. The sample's treatment or condition label, decoded: therapeutic diphenylcyclopropenone sensitization with weekly scalp DPC. At every patch-test visit, the blood draw took place before the patch test was put on. To be eligible, patients had to be aged 18 to 70, diagnosed with alopecia and judged suitable for DPC therapy, while pregnant patients were excluded. Total RNA was isolated from unfractionated whole blood collected in Tempus Blood RNA tubes. This clonotype has ten or more counts. What this receptor recognizes is not known. No much larger clone is present one base from it, and per-base qualities are unavailable.

This chain is built from TRBV7-6 and TRBJ2-5, and 11 junction bases match TRBD2. Sequences were derived from whole blood, sampled in connection with sensitization to the hapten diphenylcyclopropenone (DPC). This TCR was recovered from a woman in her forties or fifties with alopecia areata. Some clones in this sample may be carry-over from other donors' samples. The sequenced DNA is TGTGCCAGCAGCGGCTGGACTAGCGGGTCCCAAGAGACCCAGTACTTC. Its coded protein is CASSGWTSGSQETQYF.